The sequence of this T cell receptor beta chain was determined in a study of shared clonotypes between healthy human individuals. Study-wide results and limits: All-four-donor shared clonotypes had higher generation probabilities than non-shared clonotypes did. Roughly 5% of naive CD4 clonotypes were common to a few donors. Owing to a small donor count, the genetic and exposure-history diversity represented was limited.

Naive CD8 cells were CD45RO-negative, positively selected for CCR7, excluding terminally differentiated effector memory CD45RA+ cells. Sequencing was performed with immunoSEQ multiplex PCR; in TCRdb, only in-frame clones are kept and a portion is missing. The sample records around 1.9 million clones, 93% being singletons. Deletions cut 3 bases from V and 3 bases from J, with 9 bases between. The CDR3 length is 12 residues. The germline V gene has CDR1 SQVTM and CDR2 ANQGSEA. As concerns this clone: Its antigen is undetermined.

This clonotype originated in a man between 18 and 29 years old in good health. Some clones in this sample may be carry-over from other donors' samples. V gene TRBV29-1 combines with J gene TRBJ2-7; no firm D call. Sequencing input: naive CD8+ T cells from PBMCs. In DNA form, the CDR3 reads TGCAGCGTTGAGGGTAGAGGCTACGAGCAGTACTTC. It is translated as CSVEGRGYEQYF.